The 20 T cell receptor beta chains reported below all come from one sample, sequenced in a study of early T cells in non-severe SARS-CoV-2 infection. TCRdb passed the 5' RACE reads through MiXCR, listing each CDR3 protein once. The table has more than 35,000 distinct CDR3 sequences, 5.3% seen once; the top ten hold 30%. Sequenced input: whole blood. The origin of the receptors is an adult who was a healthcare worker with PCR-confirmed SARS-CoV-2 infection or an uninfected control (not recorded which).

This clonotype occurred many times. The rearrangement links TRBV5-4 to TRBJ2-1, with D hard to call. V was pared by 0 bases and J by 0 bases, with 7 bases between. The CDR3 sequence is 15 residues long. CDR1 and CDR2 from the germline V gene are SGHNT and YYREEE (reference sequence). As DNA, the CDR3 is TGTGCCAGCAGCTTGGGCTACAGCTCCTACAATGAGCAGTTCTTC. Translation: CASSLGYSSYNEQFF.

There are a few counts of this clonotype. V usage is TRBV29-1 and J usage is TRBJ2-5; tentatively, D is TRBD2 (6 bases). The CDR3 covers 12 residues. The V gene lost 4 bases and the J gene lost 0 bases, with 6 bases spanning the gap. Germline values: CDR1 SQVTM, CDR2 ANQGSEA. DNA for the CDR3: TGCAGCGTTGGGGGGGACCAAGAGACCCAGTACTTC. Amino acid sequence: CSVGGDQETQYF.

Ten or more counts support this clonotype. In DNA form, the CDR3 reads TGTGCCATCAGTGCTCCACGAGTAGCGGGGGGTTACGAGCAGTACTTC. It codes for CAISAPRVAGGYEQYF. The chain carries TRBV10-3 and TRBJ2-7, with TRBD2 identical over 10 bases. CDR1 is ENHRY and CDR2 is SYGVKD in the germline V gene. The CDR3 consists of 16 residues. With V trimmed by 4 bases and J by 4 bases, 10 bases remained unmatched.

This clonotype was recorded at least ten times. The CDR3 DNA reads TGCAGTGCTGGACAGGAAGAAGCTTTCTTT. It yields the protein CSAGQEEAFF. The chain uses TRBV20-1 and TRBJ1-1, with TRBD1 matching over 7 bases. Losses at the gene ends were 5 bases for V and 8 bases for J; bases not matched to a gene: 2. The CDR3 consists of 10 residues. Germline V gene data show CDR1 as DFQATT and CDR2 as SNEGSKA (reference sequence).

This clonotype has at least ten counts. V is TRBV6-6 and J is TRBJ1-1; D uncertain. Trimming took off 6 bases at V and 5 bases at J, with 16 bases between the two ends. The length of the CDR3 is 14 residues. Per germline, CDR1 MNHNY and CDR2 SVGAGI (reference sequence). The DNA for the CDR3 is TGTGCCAGCAGCCCTCGGGCAGAATCGACTGAAGCTTTCTTT. Translating it yields CASSPRAESTEAFF.

This clonotype showed up many times. The chain uses TRBV28 and TRBJ1-5; D gene uncertain. The CDR3 extends over 12 amino acids. V lost 3 bases and J 6 bases, leaving 6 bases between the germline ends. The germline V gene encodes CDR1 MDHEN and CDR2 SYDVKM. The CDR3 loop is CASSLEGQPQHF. DNA of the CDR3: TGTGCCAGCAGTTTGGAGGGTCAGCCCCAGCATTTT.

This clonotype has at least ten counts. CDR3 bases: TGTGCCAGCAGTTCACCCGGAGGGTTCAGCGAGCAGTACTTC. This encodes CASSSPGGFSEQYF. The V gene is TRBV6-2 or TRBV6-3, the J gene TRBJ2-7, with a possible D match to TRBD2 (6 bases). V was clipped by 4 bases and J by 6 bases, with 16 bases between them. Germline assignment: CDR1 MNHEY and CDR2 SVGEGT. The CDR3 covers 14 residues.

The chain has TRBV11-2 and TRBJ2-7; 10 nucleotides line up with TRBD2. The length of the CDR3 is 14 residues. The V gene end was trimmed by 5 bases and the J gene end by 2 bases; junction bases not matched to a gene: 3. Germline-derived CDR1 and CDR2 are SGHAT and FQNNGV. CDR3 nucleotide sequence: TGTGCCAGCAGCCCGACTAGCGGGCCCTACGAGCAGTACTTC. Translating it yields CASSPTSGPYEQYF.

V usage is TRBV4-2 and J usage is TRBJ1-1; D not certain. CDR1 is LGHNA, CDR2 YNFKEQ, per germline. This CDR3 region has 13 residues. Trimming removed 1 base from V and 1 base from J, with 4 bases in between. DNA of the CDR3: TGTGCCAGCAGCCAAGCCCAGAACACTGAAGCTTTCTTT. This gives the protein CASSQAQNTEAFF.

This clonotype was seen ten or more times. This chain connects TRBV7-8 to TRBJ2-1, with a tentative D call TRBD2 (6 bases). This CDR3 is built from 15 residues. V dropped 2 bases and J dropped 5 bases, with 13 bases sitting between them. CDR1 and CDR2 from the germline V gene are SGHVS and FQNEAQ. The CDR3 region is CASSLTAGRNNEQFF. CDR3 nucleotide sequence: TGTGCCAGCAGCTTAACTGCGGGAAGAAACAATGAGCAGTTCTTC.

This clonotype was recorded many times. The chain employs TRBV7-3 and TRBJ1-1, with D possibly matching TRBD1 (6 bases). V was trimmed by 5 bases and J by 1 base, leaving 17 bases between them. The germline V gene encodes CDR1 SGHTA and CDR2 FQGTGA. This CDR3 has 16 residues. For the CDR3, the DNA is TGTGCCAGCAGCCCCCACAGGGAGGGTCAGAACACTGAAGCTTTCTTT. Translation gives CASSPHREGQNTEAFF. The complete variable domain, with remaining parts taken from reference TRBV7-3 and TRBJ1-1, reads GAGVSQTPSNKVTEKGKYVELRCDPISGHTALYWYRQSLGQGPEFLIYFQGTGAADDSGLPNDRFFAVRPEGSVSTLKIQRTERGDSAVYLCASSPHREGQNTEAFFGQGTRLTVV.

In its sample, this clonotype was seen a few times. This rearrangement joins TRBV12-3 or TRBV12-4 to TRBJ1-6; D possibly corresponds to TRBD1 (5 bases). The V end lost 0 bases, the J end lost 10 bases, and 10 bases lay between the germline ends. The CDR3 contains 14 residues. The CDR3 is CASSLARWDSPLHF. As DNA, the CDR3 is TGTGCCAGCAGTTTAGCGAGATGGGACTCACCCCTCCACTTT.

This clonotype was found many times. J is TRBJ1-5 and V is TRBV20-1; TRBD1 agrees at 8 bases. V dropped 5 bases and J dropped 5; count of bases not matched to a gene: 5. The CDR3 is made up of 13 amino acids. Germline V gene lookup returns CDR1 DFQATT and CDR2 SNEGSKA (reference sequence). The CDR3 sequence: CSAGQGMDQPQHF. CDR3 in DNA: TGCAGTGCTGGACAGGGAATGGATCAGCCCCAGCATTTT.

This clonotype has ten or more counts. The chain joins TRBV11-3 to TRBJ2-7; 16 bases fit TRBD2. Germline V gene sequence: CDR1 SGHNT, CDR2 YENEEA. The CDR3 sequence is 17 residues long. V gave up 4 bases and J gave up 9 bases; unmatched junction bases: 12. CDR3 region: CASSWGLAGGAPRGQYF. The CDR3 nucleotides read TGTGCCAGCAGCTGGGGACTAGCGGGGGGGGCCCCCCGAGGGCAGTACTTC.

This clonotype was detected many times. This rearrangement joins TRBV7-6 to TRBJ1-5; TRBD1 matches 10 bases. Germline loops: CDR1 SGHVS, CDR2 FNYEAQ. This CDR3 has 16 residues. J lost 0 bases, V lost 5 bases, and 4 bases had no gene match. Here the CDR3 DNA reads TGTGCCAGCAGCACCGGGACAGGGGTTAGCAATCAGCCCCAGCATTTT. Encoded protein: CASSTGTGVSNQPQHF. The full variable domain, completed using reference TRBV7-6 and TRBJ1-5, is GAGVSQSPRYKVTKRGQDVALRCDPISGHVSLYWYRQALGQGPEFLTYFNYEAQQDKSGLPNDRFSAERPEGSISTLTIQRTEQRDSAMYRCASSTGTGVSNQPQHFGDGTRLSIL.

This clonotype was observed many times. V and J are TRBV10-3 and TRBJ1-4; D remains unclear. Per the germline V gene, CDR1 is ENHRY and CDR2 is SYGVKD. The CDR3 contains 15 residues. V dropped 0 bases and J dropped 4 bases, with 9 bases sitting between them. The CDR3 region is CAISESRGDNEKLFF. The DNA of the CDR3 is TGTGCCATCAGTGAGTCGCGGGGAGATAATGAAAAACTGTTTTTT.

This clonotype was detected ten times or more. The rearrangement uses TRBV12-3 or TRBV12-4 and TRBJ1-2; TRBD1 agrees at 8 bases. The CDR3 has 14 amino acids. After removal of 6 bases from V and 8 bases from J, the junction contained 11 bases not matched to a gene. The CDR3 DNA follows: TGTGCCAGCAGCCCGGGGTGGACAGGGCGAGGCTACACCTTC. This translates into CASSPGWTGRGYTF.

Ten or more counts support this clonotype. The CDR3 DNA is TGTGCCAGCAGCTCCATGACTAGCGGGAACTCCTACGAGCAGTACTTC. It specifies CASSSMTSGNSYEQYF. The V gene is TRBV7-8, the J gene TRBJ2-7; TRBD2 matches at 11 bases. The CDR3 has 16 amino acids. Trimming cost V 4 bases and J 0 bases; bases outside gene matches: 5. The germline gives CDR1 SGHVS, CDR2 FQNEAQ.

Many counts were recorded for this clonotype. The V and J genes are TRBV29-1 and TRBJ1-2; TRBD1 matches 9 bases. Germline CDR1 SQVTM, CDR2 ANQGSEA. This CDR3 spans 13 amino acids. The V segment lost 4 bases and the J segment 4 bases; nucleotides outside the gene matches: 4. The CDR3 spells CSVADRGGYGYTF. The CDR3 DNA follows: TGCAGCGTTGCGGACAGGGGTGGCTATGGCTACACCTTC.

There are many counts of this clonotype. The chain carries TRBV7-2 and TRBJ2-1, with 12 bases that match TRBD2. The junction had 8 bases not matched to a gene; V was cut back by 4 bases and J by 10 bases. CDR1 and CDR2 from the germline V gene are SGHTA and FQGNSA. This CDR3 has 15 amino acids. The CDR3 here is CASSSTTSGGKEQFF. DNA of the CDR3: TGTGCCAGCAGCTCCACGACTAGCGGGGGAAAGGAGCAGTTCTTC.